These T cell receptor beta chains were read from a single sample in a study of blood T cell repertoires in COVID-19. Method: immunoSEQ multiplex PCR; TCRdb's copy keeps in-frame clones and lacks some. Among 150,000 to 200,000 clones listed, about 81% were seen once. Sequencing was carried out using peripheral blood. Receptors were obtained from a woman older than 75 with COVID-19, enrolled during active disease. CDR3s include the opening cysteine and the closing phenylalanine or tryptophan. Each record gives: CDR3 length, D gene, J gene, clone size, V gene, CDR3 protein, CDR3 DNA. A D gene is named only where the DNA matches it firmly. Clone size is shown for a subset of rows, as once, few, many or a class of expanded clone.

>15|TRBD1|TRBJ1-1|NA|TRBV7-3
CASSSLTGGHTEAFF
TGTGCCAGCAGCTCCCTGACAGGGGGTCACACTGAAGCTTTCTTT
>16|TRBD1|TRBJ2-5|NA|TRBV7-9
CASSLVPQGYQETQYF
TGTGCCAGCAGCTTAGTTCCACAGGGGTACCAAGAGACCCAGTACTTC
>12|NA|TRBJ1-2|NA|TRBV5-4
CASSLHGYGYTF
TGTGCCAGCAGCTTACATGGTTATGGCTACACCTTC
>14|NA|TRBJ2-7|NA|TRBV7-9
CASSLAILASEQYF
TGTGCCAGCAGCTTAGCGATACTAGCATCCGAGCAGTACTTC
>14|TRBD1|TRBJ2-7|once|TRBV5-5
CASIPGQATYEQYF
TGTGCCAGTATACCGGGACAGGCAACCTACGAGCAGTACTTC
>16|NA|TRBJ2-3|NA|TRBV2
CASSEYLVLAGDTQYF
TGTGCCAGCAGTGAATACCTCGTTCTGGCGGGAGATACGCAGTATTTT
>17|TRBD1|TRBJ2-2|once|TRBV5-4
CASSFVQGAVNTGELFF
TGTGCCAGCAGCTTCGTACAGGGGGCCGTGAACACCGGGGAGCTGTTTTTT
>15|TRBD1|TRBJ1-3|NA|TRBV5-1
CASSFGQGAGNTIYF
TGCGCCAGCAGCTTCGGGCAGGGGGCAGGAAACACCATATATTTT
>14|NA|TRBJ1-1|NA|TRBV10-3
CAISESTANTEAFF
TGTGCCATCAGTGAGTCGACAGCCAACACTGAAGCTTTCTTT
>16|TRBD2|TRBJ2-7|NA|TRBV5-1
CASSLLTSGGTYEQYF
TGCGCCAGCAGCTTGTTAACTAGCGGGGGGACCTACGAGCAGTACTTC
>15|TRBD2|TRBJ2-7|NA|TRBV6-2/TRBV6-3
CASSTLAGGPLEQYF
TGTGCCAGCAGTACTCTAGCGGGAGGGCCCCTCGAGCAGTACTTC
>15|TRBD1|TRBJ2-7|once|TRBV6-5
CASSYMGQEYYEQYF
TGTGCCAGCAGTTACATGGGACAGGAATATTACGAGCAGTACTTC
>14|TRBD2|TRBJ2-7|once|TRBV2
CASSGLAGIYEQYF
TGTGCCAGCAGTGGCCTAGCGGGGATCTACGAGCAGTACTTC
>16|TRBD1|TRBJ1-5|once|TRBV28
CASRLGTGGFNQPQHF
TGTGCCAGCAGGTTAGGGACAGGGGGCTTCAATCAGCCCCAGCATTTT
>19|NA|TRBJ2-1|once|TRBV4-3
CASSQDPQSAASSYNEQFF
TGCGCCAGCAGCCAAGATCCCCAGTCCGCAGCTAGCTCCTACAATGAGCAGTTCTTC
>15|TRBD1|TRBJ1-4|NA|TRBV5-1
CASSPLGTGGEKLFF
TGCGCCAGCAGCCCCCTCGGGACAGGGGGTGAAAAACTGTTTTTT
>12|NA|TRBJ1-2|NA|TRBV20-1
CSASGEVYGYTF
TGCAGTGCTAGTGGAGAGGTCTATGGCTACACCTTC
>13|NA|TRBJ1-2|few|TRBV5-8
CASSLGTVYGYTF
TGTGCCAGCAGCTTGGGGACAGTCTATGGCTACACCTTC
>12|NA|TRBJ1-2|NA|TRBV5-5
CASSWRGYGYTF
TGTGCCAGCAGCTGGCGGGGGTATGGCTACACCTTC
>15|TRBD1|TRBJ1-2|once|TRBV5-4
CASSSDRGVRRGYTF
TGTGCCAGCAGCTCCGACAGGGGGGTTCGTCGTGGCTACACCTTC
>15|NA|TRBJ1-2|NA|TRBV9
CASSVSGAWSYGYTF
TGTGCCAGCAGCGTAAGTGGGGCCTGGTCCTATGGCTACACCTTC
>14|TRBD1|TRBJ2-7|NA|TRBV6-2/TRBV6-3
CASSLTGTGYEQYF
TGTGCCAGCAGTCTAACCGGGACAGGCTACGAGCAGTACTTC
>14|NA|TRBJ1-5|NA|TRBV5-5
CASSLERFNQPQHF
TGTGCCAGCAGCTTAGAGCGATTTAATCAGCCCCAGCATTTT
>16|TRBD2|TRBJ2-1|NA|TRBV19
CASSQFPGLARNEQFF
TGTGCCAGTAGTCAATTCCCCGGACTAGCAAGGAATGAGCAGTTCTTC
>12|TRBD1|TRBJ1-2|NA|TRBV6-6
CASRGQGGGYTF
TGTGCCAGCAGGGGACAGGGGGGTGGCTACACCTTC
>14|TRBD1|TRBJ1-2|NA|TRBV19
CASSTWTGDHGYTF
TGTGCCAGTAGTACCTGGACAGGGGATCATGGCTACACCTTC
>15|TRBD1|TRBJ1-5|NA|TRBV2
CASSELGQGYQPQHF
TGTGCCAGCAGTGAATTGGGACAGGGCTATCAGCCCCAGCATTTT
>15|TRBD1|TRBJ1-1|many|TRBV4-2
CASSQGQGAQTEAFF
TGTGCCAGCAGCCAGGGACAGGGGGCGCAAACTGAAGCTTTCTTT
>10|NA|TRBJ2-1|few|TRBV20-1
CSAGLNEQFF
TGCAGTGCTGGCCTTAATGAGCAGTTCTTC
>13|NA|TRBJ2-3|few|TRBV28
CASKESSTDTQYF
TGTGCCAGCAAAGAGTCGTCGACAGATACGCAGTATTTT
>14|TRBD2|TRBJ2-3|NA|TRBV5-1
CASSSLREGDTQYF
TGCGCCAGCAGCTCCTTGCGGGAGGGAGATACGCAGTATTTT
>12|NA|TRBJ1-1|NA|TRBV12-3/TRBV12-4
CASSPSNTEAFF
TGTGCCAGCAGTCCTTCGAACACTGAAGCTTTCTTT
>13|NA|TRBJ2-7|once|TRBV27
CASSLTGGDEQYF
TGTGCCAGCAGTTTAACAGGGGGGGACGAGCAGTACTTC
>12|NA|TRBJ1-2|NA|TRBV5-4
CASSRGTYGYTF
TGTGCCAGCAGCCGCGGGACCTATGGCTACACCTTC
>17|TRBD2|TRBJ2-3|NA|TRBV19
CASSIDPIGRGTDTQYF
TGTGCCAGTAGTATAGATCCGATAGGGAGGGGAACAGATACGCAGTATTTT
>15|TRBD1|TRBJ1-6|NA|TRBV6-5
CASSYGDSLGSPLHF
TGTGCCAGCAGTTACGGGGACAGCTTAGGTTCACCCCTCCACTTT
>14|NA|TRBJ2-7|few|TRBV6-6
CASSYSGADYEQYF
TGTGCCAGCAGTTACTCGGGGGCAGATTACGAGCAGTACTTC
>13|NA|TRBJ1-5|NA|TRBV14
CASSQTGDQPQHF
TGTGCCAGCAGCCAAACGGGGGATCAGCCCCAGCATTTT
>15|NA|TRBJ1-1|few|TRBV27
CASSPQTALNTEAFF
TGTGCCAGCAGTCCCCAGACTGCCCTGAACACTGAAGCTTTCTTT
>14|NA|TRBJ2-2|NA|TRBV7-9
CASIKGRVTGELFF
TGTGCCAGCATCAAAGGACGGGTCACCGGGGAGCTGTTTTTT
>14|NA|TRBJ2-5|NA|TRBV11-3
CASSLSGFRETQYF
TGTGCCAGCAGCTTATCAGGCTTTAGAGAGACCCAGTACTTC